Each of the 20 T cell receptor beta chains below was sequenced from the same sample in a study of blood T cell repertoires in COVID-19. Assay used: immunoSEQ multiplex PCR; TCRdb lists only in-frame clones, some missing. Here the sample spans just over 350,000 clones, about 86% being singletons. Sequenced: peripheral blood. All receptors derive from a woman aged 60 to 75 with COVID-19, enrolled during active disease.

This chain connects TRBV6-1 to TRBJ2-7; TRBD2 matches 13 bases. The CDR3 loop spans 17 amino acids. Germline V gene sequence: CDR1 MNHNS, CDR2 SASEGT. J lost 0 bases, V lost 4 bases, and 6 bases had no gene match. The CDR3 loop is CASSGGLAGPSSYEQYF. CDR3 nucleotide sequence: TGTGCCAGCAGTGGGGGACTAGCGGGGCCGAGCTCCTACGAGCAGTACTTC.

V and J are TRBV27 and TRBJ1-3; D unresolved. The CDR3 is 14 residues long. CDR1 MNHEY and CDR2 SMNVEV come from the germline V gene (reference sequence). V dropped 5 bases and J dropped 4 bases, with 12 bases sitting between them. CDR3 bases: TGTGCCAGCAGTAGTACCCTCGGGGGAAACACCATATATTTT. Translated: CASSSTLGGNTIYF.

The CDR3 sequence is CASSIGSGAIHSPLHF. CDR3 coding DNA: TGTGCCAGTAGTATAGGATCAGGGGCCATCCATTCACCCCTCCACTTT. The J gene is TRBJ1-6, the V gene TRBV19, with D maybe TRBD1 (6 bases). This CDR3 region has 16 residues. From germline, CDR1 is LNHDA and CDR2 SQIVND (reference sequence). Trimming cost V 1 base and J 8 bases, with 15 bases left between them.

The V and J genes are TRBV5-1 and TRBJ2-7; D might be TRBD1 (5 bases). V was shortened by 5 bases and J by 0 bases, with 9 bases between the two germline ends. This CDR3 has 13 residues. Germline-derived CDR1 and CDR2 are SGHRS and YFSETQ. In DNA form, the CDR3 reads TGCGCCAGCAGTTTCAGGGACTCCTACGAGCAGTACTTC. Translation: CASSFRDSYEQYF.

V gene TRBV3-1 (or the pseudogene TRBV3-2) combines with J gene TRBJ1-5; D is unresolved. CDR1 is LGHDT, CDR2 YNNKEL, per germline (reference sequence). Trimming shortened V by 1 base and J by 7 bases, and 17 bases separated the two germline ends. The CDR3 totals 16 residues. The CDR3 is CASSQGSKGQRQPQHF. Written as DNA, the CDR3 is TGTGCCAGCAGCCAAGGATCCAAAGGCCAGCGGCAGCCCCAGCATTTT.

This chain joins TRBV12-5 and TRBJ2-3; 7 nucleotides agree with TRBD2. This CDR3 contains 14 residues. Trimming removed 5 bases from V and 1 base from J; junction bases left unmatched: 3. The germline V gene encodes CDR1 LGHNT and CDR2 FRNRAP. The CDR3 bases are TGTGCTAGTGGTCCCAGCGGGGGCACAGATACGCAGTATTTT. It specifies CASGPSGGTDTQYF.

CDR3 nucleotide sequence: TGTGCCAGCACCCCGGGACTCAACACCGGGGAGCTGTTTTTT. This encodes CASTPGLNTGELFF. The V call is TRBV5-6, the J call TRBJ2-2; D is possibly TRBD2 (6 bases). The CDR3 spans 14 residues. CDR1 SGHDT and CDR2 YYEEEE come from the germline V gene. V was clipped by 6 bases and J by 2 bases, with 11 bases between them.

This sequence joins TRBV9 and TRBJ2-3, with D tentatively TRBD1 (6 bases). The CDR3 sequence is 14 residues long. V was trimmed by 0 bases and J by 1 base, leaving 6 bases between them. Germline V gives CDR1 SGDLS, CDR2 YYNGEE. CDR3 DNA: TGTGCCAGCAGCGTAGGACAGGGCACAGATACGCAGTATTTT. Protein sequence: CASSVGQGTDTQYF. Based on the CDR3 plus reference TRBV9 and TRBJ2-3, the full variable domain is DSGVTQTPKHLITATGQRVTLRCSPRSGDLSVYWYQQSLDQGLQFLIQYYNGEERAKGNILERFSAQQFPDLHSELNLSSLELGDSALYFCASSVGQGTDTQYFGPGTRLTVL.

This chain joins TRBV6-4 and TRBJ2-1, with 14 bases lining up with TRBD2. CDR3 length: 15 residues. After removal of 7 bases from V and 10 bases from J, the junction contained 9 bases not matched to a gene. Germline assignment: CDR1 MRHNA and CDR2 SNTAGT. CDR3 DNA sequence: TGTGCCAGCAAAGAGACTAGCGGGGGGGCAGGAGAGCAGTTCTTC. This encodes CASKETSGGAGEQFF.

This clone was observed a single time. The CDR3 reads CASSYSTGINDEQFF. DNA of the CDR3: TGTGCCAGCAGTTACTCGACAGGGATAAACGATGAGCAGTTCTTC. This chain joins TRBV6-2 or TRBV6-3 and TRBJ2-1; 7 bases fit TRBD1. The junction had 7 bases not matched to a gene; V was cut back by 0 bases and J by 8 bases. The V gene's germline CDR1 is MNHEY and CDR2 SVGEGT. This CDR3 spans 15 amino acids.

Remarks on this clone: Within the sample, other DNA sequences also encode this same CDR3. The V call is TRBV5-1, the J call TRBJ1-1, with a tentative D call TRBD1 (6 bases). V dropped 4 bases and J dropped 0 bases, with 10 bases sitting between them. From germline, CDR1 is SGHRS and CDR2 YFSETQ. CDR3 length: 14 residues. CDR3: CASSTGQMNTEAFF. CDR3 nucleotide sequence: TGCGCCAGCAGCACAGGACAGATGAACACTGAAGCTTTCTTT.

The gene calls are TRBV11-2 and TRBJ2-7; 7 bases map to TRBD1. CDR1 is SGHAT, CDR2 FQNNGV, per germline. There are 13 residues in the CDR3. Germline trimming cut 7 bases from V and 5 bases from J; bases unmatched to any gene: 8. CDR3 in DNA: TGTGCCAGCAACCACTTAGACAGGGACGAGCAGTACTTC. Its protein product is CASNHLDRDEQYF.

V usage is TRBV5-1 and J usage is TRBJ2-3, with a weak D call TRBD2 (6 bases). V gave up 2 bases and J gave up 2 bases, with 12 bases separating them. Germline values: CDR1 SGHRS, CDR2 YFSETQ. The CDR3 extends over 15 amino acids. CDR3 in DNA: TGCGCCAGCAGCTTCACGGGGGTCAACACAGATACGCAGTATTTT. Encoded protein: CASSFTGVNTDTQYF. Drawing the rest from reference TRBV5-1 and TRBJ2-3, the complete variable domain is KAGVTQTPRYLIKTRGQQVTLSCSPISGHRSVSWYQQTPGQGLQFLFEYFSETQRNKGNFPGRFSGRQFSNSRSEMNVSTLELGDSALYLCASSFTGVNTDTQYFGPGTRLTVL.

This chain links TRBV5-8 with TRBJ2-1; D is possibly TRBD1 (5 bases). V gave up 4 bases and J gave up 12 bases, with 14 bases separating them. Germline V gene lookup returns CDR1 SGHTS and CDR2 YDEGEE. This CDR3 is built from 12 residues. The CDR3 loop reads CASSPLGAGQFF. The DNA of the CDR3 is TGTGCCAGCAGCCCGTTAGGGGCCGGGCAGTTCTTC.

This clone was seen once. This chain uses TRBV6-5 with TRBJ1-4; D may be TRBD1 (6 bases). V was pared by 5 bases and J by 7 bases, with 11 bases between. The germline gives CDR1 MNHEY, CDR2 SVGAGI. The CDR3 spans 13 residues. The CDR3: CASSTRGSEKLFF. The CDR3 DNA follows: TGTGCCAGCAGTACCAGGGGTAGTGAAAAACTGTTTTTT.

The V call is TRBV7-9, the J call TRBJ2-7; 10 positions agree with TRBD1. The junction had 7 bases not matched to a gene; V was cut back by 5 bases and J by 6 bases. The CDR3 is made up of 14 amino acids. Germline CDR1 reads SEHNR; CDR2 reads FQNEAQ (reference sequence). CDR3 nucleotides: TGTGCCAGCAGCCCGAGACAGGGGGCCGTCGAGCAGTACTTC. Its protein product is CASSPRQGAVEQYF.

The CDR3 sequence: CASSRQNYGYTF. CDR3 bases: TGTGCCAGTAGTAGACAGAACTATGGCTACACCTTC. V is TRBV19 and J is TRBJ1-2; possible D gene TRBD1, 5 bases. Germline V gene data show CDR1 as LNHDA and CDR2 as SQIVND (reference sequence). V dropped 4 bases and J dropped 2 bases, with 5 bases sitting between them. The CDR3 contains 12 residues. The variable domain in full, with the rest retrieved from reference TRBV19 and TRBJ1-2, is DGGITQSPKYLFRKEGQNVTLSCEQNLNHDAMYWYRQDPGQGLRLIYYSQIVNDFQKGDIAEGYSVSREKKESFPLTVTSAQKNPTAFYLCASSRQNYGYTFGSGTRLTVV.

The J gene is TRBJ1-6, the V gene TRBV19; the D is unclear. In germline, CDR1 is LNHDA, CDR2 SQIVND (reference sequence). The CDR3 has 13 residues. V was shortened by 5 bases and J by 7 bases, with 9 bases between the two germline ends. CDR3 region: CASSRGGNSPLHF. CDR3 in DNA: TGTGCCAGTAGTCGGGGAGGCAATTCACCCCTCCACTTT.

This clone has a single count. Here the CDR3 reads CASSLGVLQGYTDTQYF. The CDR3 nucleotides are TGCGCCAGCAGCTTGGGAGTCCTCCAGGGGTATACAGATACGCAGTATTTT. The chain has TRBV5-1 and TRBJ2-3; D perhaps matches TRBD1 (6 bases). Looked up from germline, CDR1 is SGHRS and CDR2 is YFSETQ. This CDR3 contains 17 residues. Deletions cut 0 bases from V and 3 bases from J, with 17 bases between.

This clone came up a few times. The V gene is TRBV10-1, the J gene TRBJ1-1; D not resolved. Germline V CDR1 and CDR2: WNHNN, SYGVQD (reference sequence). The length of the CDR3 is 12 residues. V lost 6 bases, J lost 11 bases, and 16 bases lay in between. CDR3 in amino acids: CASSQNGLAAFF. Written as DNA, the CDR3 is TGCGCCAGCAGCCAGAATGGGTTAGCCGCTTTCTTT.